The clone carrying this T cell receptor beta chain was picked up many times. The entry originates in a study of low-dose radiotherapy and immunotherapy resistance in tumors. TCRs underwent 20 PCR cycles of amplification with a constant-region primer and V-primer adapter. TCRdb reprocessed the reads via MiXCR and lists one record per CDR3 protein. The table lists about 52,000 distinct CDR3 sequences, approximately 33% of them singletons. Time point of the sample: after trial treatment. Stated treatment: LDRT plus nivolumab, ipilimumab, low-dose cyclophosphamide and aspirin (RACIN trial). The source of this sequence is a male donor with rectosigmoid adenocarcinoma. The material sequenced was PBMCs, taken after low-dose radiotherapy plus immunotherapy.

CDR3 sequence reads: CASSQDPMSPSYEQYF. The CDR3 DNA is TGTGCCAGCAGCCAAGATCCGATGTCCCCTTCCTACGAGCAGTACTTC. This chain connects TRBV4-2 to TRBJ2-7; unclear D gene. Germline V lookup: CDR1 LGHNA, CDR2 YNFKEQ. The CDR3 spans 16 residues. V was cut by 0 bases and J by 1 base, with 13 bases left in between.